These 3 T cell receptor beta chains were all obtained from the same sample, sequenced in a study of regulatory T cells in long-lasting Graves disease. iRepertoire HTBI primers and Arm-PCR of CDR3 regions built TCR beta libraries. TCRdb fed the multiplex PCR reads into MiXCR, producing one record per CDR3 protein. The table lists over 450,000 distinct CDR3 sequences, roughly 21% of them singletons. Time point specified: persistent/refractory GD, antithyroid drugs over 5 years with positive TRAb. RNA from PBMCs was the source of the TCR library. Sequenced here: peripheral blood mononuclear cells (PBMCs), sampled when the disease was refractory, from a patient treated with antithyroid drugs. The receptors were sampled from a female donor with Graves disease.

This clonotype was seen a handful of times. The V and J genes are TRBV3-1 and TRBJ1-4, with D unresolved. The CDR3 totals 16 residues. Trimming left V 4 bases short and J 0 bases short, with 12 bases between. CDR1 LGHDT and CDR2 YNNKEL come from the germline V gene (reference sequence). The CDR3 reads CASSLLVGATNEKLFF. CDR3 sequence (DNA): TGTGCCAGCAGCCTATTAGTGGGTGCAACTAATGAAAAACTGTTTTTT.

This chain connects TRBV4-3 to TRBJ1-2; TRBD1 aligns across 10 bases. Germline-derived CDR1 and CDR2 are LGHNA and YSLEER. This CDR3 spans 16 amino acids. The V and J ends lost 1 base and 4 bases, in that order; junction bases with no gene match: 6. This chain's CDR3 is CASSQGQGAHIYGYTF. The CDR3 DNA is TGCGCCAGCAGCCAAGGACAGGGGGCCCATATCTATGGCTACACCTTC.

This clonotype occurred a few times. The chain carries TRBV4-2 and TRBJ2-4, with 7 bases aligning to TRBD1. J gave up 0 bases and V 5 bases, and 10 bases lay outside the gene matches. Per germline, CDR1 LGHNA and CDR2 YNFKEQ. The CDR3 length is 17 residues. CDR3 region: CASSKGQSPSAKNIQYF. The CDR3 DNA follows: TGTGCCAGCAGCAAGGGACAGTCTCCATCAGCCAAAAACATTCAGTACTTC.